A single sample is the source of the 12 T cell receptor beta chains below, sequenced in a study of CD8 T cells in ankylosing spondylitis. TCRdb reprocessed the 5' RACE reads with MiXCR, giving one entry per CDR3 protein. The sample shows some 240,000 distinct CDR3 sequences, under 20% of them seen only once. Sequenced material: blood, either unsorted or a sorted T cell fraction (not recorded which). These receptors were collected from a male donor with ankylosing spondylitis or in good health (not recorded which).

This rearrangement joins TRBV6-5 to TRBJ1-2; TRBD1 matches at 12 bases. CDR1 MNHEY and CDR2 SVGAGI come from the germline V gene. J gave up 2 bases and V 4 bases, and 11 bases lay outside the gene matches. This CDR3 has 18 residues. The CDR3 nucleotides are TGTGCCAGCAGTTCTACCGGGACAGGGGGCGAGGGGAACTATGGCTACACCTTC. Translating gives CASSSTGTGGEGNYGYTF.

The V gene is TRBV4-1, the J gene TRBJ1-6; unclear D gene. CDR3 length equals 14 residues. Germline loops: CDR1 MGHRA, CDR2 YSYEKL. V lost 1 base and J 6 bases, leaving 7 bases between the germline ends. As DNA, the CDR3 is TGCGCCAGCAGCCAAGTCAGGACTAATTCACCCCTCCACTTT. Translation gives CASSQVRTNSPLHF.

The sample holds a few counts of this clonotype. The chain has TRBV7-8 and TRBJ2-4, with 7 bases fitting TRBD1. CDR3 size: 15 residues. Losses at the gene ends were 1 base for V and 5 bases for J; bases not matched to a gene: 5. Germline lookup yields CDR1 SGHVS and CDR2 FQNEAQ. The CDR3 nucleotides are TGTGCCAGCAGCTTAGGTCCGGGACAGCAAAACATTCAGTACTTC. It yields the protein CASSLGPGQQNIQYF.

The table lists this clonotype with a few counts. This chain uses TRBV29-1 with TRBJ2-2, with TRBD1 matching over 9 bases. Germline V gene data show CDR1 as SQVTM and CDR2 as ANQGSEA. The CDR3 is 16 residues long. V was clipped by 4 bases and J by 5 bases; unmatched bases: 11. The CDR3 reads CSVVLSDRGQTGELFF. Written as DNA, the CDR3 is TGCAGCGTTGTTCTTTCGGACAGGGGCCAAACCGGGGAGCTGTTTTTT.

This clonotype occurred a few times. The chain recombines TRBV15 with TRBJ2-5; no definite D call. This CDR3 region has 14 residues. Germline V gene sequence: CDR1 LNHNV, CDR2 YYDKDF (reference sequence). V lost 0 bases to trimming and J lost 5 bases, with 10 bases between them. CDR3 DNA: TGTGCCACCAGCAGAGATCACGGTTCGGAGACCCAGTACTTC. It encodes CATSRDHGSETQYF.

This clonotype was observed a few times. The gene calls are TRBV12-3 or TRBV12-4 and TRBJ2-5, with 10 bases aligning to TRBD2. Trimming at V came to 5 bases and at J to 1 base, leaving 4 bases not matched to a gene. CDR3 size: 15 residues. The CDR3 sequence is CASSLRLAGQETQYF. The CDR3 bases are TGTGCCAGCAGTCTCCGACTAGCGGGCCAAGAGACCCAGTACTTC.

This clonotype appeared a few times. The V and J genes are TRBV6-5 and TRBJ2-5; TRBD1 agrees at 8 bases. J gave up 4 bases and V 7 bases, and 2 bases lay outside the gene matches. Per germline, CDR1 MNHEY and CDR2 SVGAGI. The CDR3 extends over 12 amino acids. In nucleotides, the CDR3 is TGTGCCAGCACCGGACAGGGAGAGACCCAGTACTTC. It translates to CASTGQGETQYF.

This chain uses TRBV28 with TRBJ2-7, with D tentatively TRBD2 (6 bases). CDR3 size: 17 residues. V was cut by 6 bases and J by 4 bases, with 25 bases left in between. Per germline, CDR1 MDHEN and CDR2 SYDVKM. The chain's CDR3 is CASRPPGDQSRAYEQYF. CDR3 sequence (DNA): TGTGCCAGCAGGCCTCCGGGGGATCAATCTAGGGCATACGAGCAGTACTTC.

V gene TRBV29-1 combines with J gene TRBJ1-2; 9 positions match TRBD1. In germline, CDR1 is SQVTM, CDR2 ANQGSEA. CDR3 length: 13 residues. V was clipped by 6 bases and J by 8 bases; unmatched bases: 10. The CDR3 nucleotides are TGCAGCGTCAAACTACAGGGGGCGGAAGGCTACACCTTC. Its translation: CSVKLQGAEGYTF.

V gene TRBV7-3 combines with J gene TRBJ2-1; weak D call: TRBD2 (7 bases). Trimming cost V 6 bases and J 4 bases, with 16 bases left between them. The CDR3 spans 15 residues. Germline V gene lookup returns CDR1 SGHTA and CDR2 FQGTGA. The CDR3 region is CASSRIGGGYNEQFF. CDR3 bases: TGTGCCAGCAGTCGAATAGGGGGAGGGTACAATGAGCAGTTCTTC. Based on the CDR3 plus reference TRBV7-3 and TRBJ2-1, the full variable domain is GAGVSQTPSNKVTEKGKYVELRCDPISGHTALYWYRQSLGQGPEFLIYFQGTGAADDSGLPNDRFFAVRPEGSVSTLKIQRTERGDSAVYLCASSRIGGGYNEQFFGPGTRLTVL.

The V call is TRBV5-8, the J call TRBJ2-4, with a tentative D call TRBD2 (6 bases). Trimming removed 6 bases from V and 5 bases from J, with 21 bases in between. CDR1 is SGHTS and CDR2 is YDEGEE in the germline V gene. The CDR3 is made up of 16 amino acids. CDR3 in amino acids: CASKTGEAGIENIQYF. CDR3 bases: TGTGCCAGCAAAACTGGGGAGGCGGGAATTGAAAACATTCAGTACTTC.

The chain recombines TRBV27 with TRBJ2-1; perhaps D is TRBD1 or TRBD2 (6 bases each). CDR1 is MNHEY and CDR2 is SMNVEV in the germline V gene (reference sequence). The V gene lost 3 bases and the J gene lost 4 bases, with 16 bases spanning the gap. The CDR3 has 16 residues. The CDR3 DNA reads as TGTGCCAGCAGTTTGTCGACACCGGGGGCATACAATGAGCAGTTCTTC. This codes for CASSLSTPGAYNEQFF.